This is a list of T cell receptor beta chains from one sample in a study of blood T cell repertoires in COVID-19. Profiled with immunoSEQ multiplex PCR; TCRdb holds only in-frame clones, not every one. The repertoire holds 130,000 to 150,000 clones, just under 85% seen once, with over 2.5% in the top ten. Material: peripheral blood. The source of these receptors is a woman over 75 with acute or convalescent COVID-19. Both conserved end residues are part of each CDR3. The D gene is left open where the match is weak. Part of the rows lack a size; the others show once, few, many or a class for expanded clones.

d_call,v_call,j_call,clone_size,cdr3_nt,cdr3_aa
TRBD1,TRBV19,TRBJ2-3,.,TGTGCCAGCTGGAAGGACAGGTCTAGCACAGATACGCAGTATTTT,CASWKDRSSTDTQYF
TRBD2,TRBV4-2,TRBJ2-1,.,TGTGCCAGCAGCCTTGGGACTAGCGGGGGGTACAATGAGCAGTTCTTC,CASSLGTSGGYNEQFF
TRBD1,TRBV6-1,TRBJ2-3,.,TGTGCCAGCAGTCACAGGGGAAGGAGGACAGATACGCAGTATTTT,CASSHRGRRTDTQYF
.,TRBV11-2,TRBJ1-4,once,TGTGCCAGCAGCACACCCGCGGGGGTACCTAATGAAAAACTGTTTTTT,CASSTPAGVPNEKLFF
.,TRBV6-5,TRBJ1-4,once,TGTGCCAGCAGTCTTAGCCTAACAACTAATGAAAAACTGTTTTTT,CASSLSLTTNEKLFF
.,TRBV18,TRBJ1-3,.,TGTGCCAGCTCACCACTGTCTTTCCTAAACACCATATATTTT,CASSPLSFLNTIYF
TRBD2,TRBV7-2,TRBJ2-3,.,TGTGCCAGCGGCGGGGGGCAGTATTTT,CASGGGQYF
TRBD1,TRBV7-9,TRBJ1-5,.,TGTGCCAGCAGCCCTCAAGTCCCGGGACAGGGAGGGGGCAATCAGCCCCAGCATTTT,CASSPQVPGQGGGNQPQHF
TRBD2,TRBV6-5,TRBJ2-1,.,TGTGCCAGCAGTTACTCGATAGCGGGGACCTACAATGAGCAGTTCTTC,CASSYSIAGTYNEQFF
.,TRBV12-3/TRBV12-4,TRBJ1-1,.,TGTGCCAGCACTACTCCGTTATACACTGAAGCTTTCTTT,CASTTPLYTEAFF
.,TRBV7-2,TRBJ1-1,.,TGTGCCAGCAGCTTAGGGACTCCGGGGACTGAAGCTTTCTTT,CASSLGTPGTEAFF
TRBD1,TRBV2,TRBJ1-4,.,TGTGCCAGCATCTGGACAGGGGCAACTAATGAAAAACTGTTTTTT,CASIWTGATNEKLFF
.,TRBV20-1,TRBJ1-1,.,TGCAGTGCTAATGAGGGAGGGACTGAAGCTTTCTTT,CSANEGGTEAFF
TRBD1,TRBV19,TRBJ1-1,.,TGTGCCAGCACGGACAGGGCTAGCGCTGAAGCTTTCTTT,CASTDRASAEAFF
TRBD1,TRBV19,TRBJ1-2,.,TGTGCCAGTAGTATACAGGGGGCTGTATATGGCTACACCTTC,CASSIQGAVYGYTF
TRBD1,TRBV7-3,TRBJ2-2,.,TGTGCCAGCAGCTTAGGACAGGGCCCCGGGGAGCTGTTTTTT,CASSLGQGPGELFF
TRBD1,TRBV6-4,TRBJ2-3,.,TGTGCCAGCAGTGACTCCGGGACAGGGGTGGATACGCAGTATTTT,CASSDSGTGVDTQYF
TRBD1,TRBV5-1,TRBJ1-5,.,TGCGCCAGCAGCTTGGCCGGGACAGGGAGTCAGCCCCAGCATTTT,CASSLAGTGSQPQHF
.,TRBV5-1,TRBJ1-1,.,TGCGCCAGCAGCATACAGGGTGGGAACACTGAAGCTTTCTTT,CASSIQGGNTEAFF
TRBD1,TRBV9,TRBJ1-1,.,TGTGCCAGCAGCCCCAGGAGGACAGGGGAAGGAGCTTTCTTT,CASSPRRTGEGAFF
.,TRBV18,TRBJ2-5,.,TGTGCCAGCTCACCGGACAGCCAAGAGACCCAGTACTTC,CASSPDSQETQYF
TRBD1,TRBV11-2,TRBJ1-6,.,TGTGCCAGCAGCGTGAATCAGGGGGCCGGTTCACCCCTCCACTTT,CASSVNQGAGSPLHF
.,TRBV5-1,TRBJ1-2,few,TGCGCCAGCAGCGCGGTCGACTATGGCTACACCTTC,CASSAVDYGYTF
TRBD1,TRBV6-1,TRBJ2-7,.,TGTGCCAGCAGTGAGGGACAGTACGAGCAGTACTTC,CASSEGQYEQYF
TRBD2,TRBV9,TRBJ2-3,.,TGTGCCAGCAGCGTAGCGGGGGGGGCAAGGGATACGCAGTATTTT,CASSVAGGARDTQYF
.,TRBV6-1,TRBJ1-3,.,TGTGCCAGCAGTGAACAGGGCCGAAACACCATATATTTT,CASSEQGRNTIYF
TRBD1,TRBV19,TRBJ1-4,.,TGTGCCAGTAGCCCACAGGGGAAACGTGAAAAACTGTTTTTT,CASSPQGKREKLFF
.,TRBV6-5,TRBJ2-3,.,TGTGCCAGCACTAAAGAAAGCACAGATACGCAGTATTTT,CASTKESTDTQYF
TRBD1,TRBV9,TRBJ1-6,.,TGTGCCAGCAGCGTAGCTAGGGGGCCAAATAATTCACCCCTCCACTTT,CASSVARGPNNSPLHF
TRBD1,TRBV19,TRBJ1-4,.,TGTGCCAGTAGTACACGGACAGGGGGCGCCGGCAAGGAAAAACTGTTTTTT,CASSTRTGGAGKEKLFF
.,TRBV5-1,TRBJ2-3,.,TGCGCCAGCAGCTCACCCAAGAGGAACGTCCCAGATACGCAGTATTTT,CASSSPKRNVPDTQYF
.,TRBV5-1,TRBJ2-7,.,TGCGCCAGCAGCTTGGAGGGGGGGCGAGTCGAGCAGTACTTC,CASSLEGGRVEQYF
.,TRBV27,TRBJ2-3,.,TGTGCCAGCAGTTTAAAACAGGGTTTGCCAGATACGCAGTATTTT,CASSLKQGLPDTQYF
.,TRBV5-4,TRBJ2-1,.,TGTGCCAGCAGCTTGCGACAGGCTTGGGACAATGAGCAGTTCTTC,CASSLRQAWDNEQFF
TRBD1,TRBV5-1,TRBJ2-7,once,TGCGCCAGCAGCTCTACGGACAGGGCGGCGGGGGAGCAGTACTTC,CASSSTDRAAGEQYF
.,TRBV5-1,TRBJ1-3,.,TGCGCCAGCAGCTTTACAGGGACCGGAAACACCATATATTTT,CASSFTGTGNTIYF
TRBD2,TRBV29-1,TRBJ2-1,.,TGCAGCGTGTTAACGGGACTAGCGGGAAATGAGCAGTTCTTC,CSVLTGLAGNEQFF
.,TRBV3-1/TRBV3-2,TRBJ1-4,.,TGTGCCAGCAGCCAAGATAGACAGAGGAATGAAAAACTGTTTTTT,CASSQDRQRNEKLFF
TRBD2,TRBV5-1,TRBJ2-3,.,TGCGCCAGCAGCTTGGGGACTAGCGGAACAGATACGCAGTATTTT,CASSLGTSGTDTQYF
.,TRBV23-1,TRBJ1-1,.,TGCGCCAGCAGTCAGGGGCCGAACACTGAAGCTTTCTTT,CASSQGPNTEAFF
TRBD1,TRBV27,TRBJ1-2,once,TGTGCCAGCAGTCCATCAGGGGGTTGGGGCTACACCTTC,CASSPSGGWGYTF
TRBD1,TRBV10-3,TRBJ1-5,.,TGTGCCATCAGTGAAGAATTTGGACAGGGATTCGATCAGCCCCAGCATTTT,CAISEEFGQGFDQPQHF
TRBD2,TRBV5-4,TRBJ2-3,.,TGTGCCAGCAGTAGCGGGGGGGCCCCAGATACGCAGTATTTT,CASSSGGAPDTQYF
.,TRBV27,TRBJ1-2,.,TGTGCCAGCAGTTTATCGATATTTGCCAGGGAAGACGGCTACACCTTC,CASSLSIFAREDGYTF
.,TRBV24-1,TRBJ2-7,.,TGTGCCACCAGTGACGGGGGAAGTGACGAGCAGTACTTC,CATSDGGSDEQYF
.,TRBV18,TRBJ2-3,.,TGTGCCAGCTCCCCGGACAGACGCACAGATACGCAGTATTTT,CASSPDRRTDTQYF
.,TRBV10-1,TRBJ1-6,.,TGCGCCAGCAGTACGGGATTAACAGGGTTGTCGCCCCTCCACTTT,CASSTGLTGLSPLHF
.,TRBV7-9,TRBJ1-1,.,TGTGCCAGCAGCTTAATAATGGCGGCCGATAAAGCTTTCTTT,CASSLIMAADKAFF
.,TRBV5-6,TRBJ1-6,few,TGTGCCAGCAGCTCCGCGGGGACCTATTATAATTCACCCCTCCACTTT,CASSSAGTYYNSPLHF
.,TRBV4-3,TRBJ2-6,.,TGCGCCAGCAGCCAAGATCCAGGCCACTCTGGGGCCAACGTCCTGACTTTC,CASSQDPGHSGANVLTF
.,TRBV7-9,TRBJ2-2,.,TGTGCCAGCAGCTTTGGGACAGCGGGCGAAGGGGGGGAGCTGTTTTTT,CASSFGTAGEGGELFF
TRBD2,TRBV3-1/TRBV3-2,TRBJ2-1,.,TGTGCCAGCAGCCAAGATCCGGGGCAGGGCGGGAGGAATGAGCAGTTCTTC,CASSQDPGQGGRNEQFF
.,TRBV9,TRBJ1-5,.,TGTGCCAGCAGTCCTTCAAGCGTGGTCCAGCCCCAGCATTTT,CASSPSSVVQPQHF
.,TRBV4-1,TRBJ2-7,once,TGCGCCAGCAGCCAAGACTCGCGGCGGGCAGGAATAACCTACGAGCAGTACTTC,CASSQDSRRAGITYEQYF
.,TRBV5-1,TRBJ2-1,.,TGCGCCAGCAGCTTGGTCCTTAATGAGCAGTTCTTC,CASSLVLNEQFF
.,TRBV30,TRBJ1-3,.,TGTGCCTGGAGTGAGGGGGGAAACACCATATATTTT,CAWSEGGNTIYF
.,TRBV5-8,TRBJ2-1,.,TGTGCCAGCAGCTTGGCCGGTCCATCCTACAATGAGCAGTTCTTC,CASSLAGPSYNEQFF
TRBD1,TRBV5-6,TRBJ2-3,.,TGTGCCAGCAGCTTTGATGGACAGGCCCGCACAGATACGCAGTATTTT,CASSFDGQARTDTQYF
TRBD1,TRBV7-8,TRBJ1-5,.,TGTGCCAGCAGCCTTCGACAGGGGCAACAGCCCCAGCATTTT,CASSLRQGQQPQHF
.,TRBV6-5,TRBJ1-1,.,TGTGCCAGCGCTCCGGGAGGGGCCACTGAAGCTTTCTTT,CASAPGGATEAFF